Each of the 24 T cell receptor beta chains below was sequenced from the same sample in a study of cytomegalovirus exposure and HLA in healthy donors. Amplification used 60 Vbeta primers and 13 Jbeta primers. The method was immunoSEQ multiplex PCR; TCRdb's version includes in-frame clones alone and lacks a portion of them. The data show more than 200,000 clones, 70% to 80% seen once. Sequencing was done on a sample of PBMCs. The source is a girl aged 2-10 years in good health and CMV-seronegative.

This rearrangement joins TRBV6-1 to TRBJ1-1; 8 nucleotides agree with TRBD1. With 0 bases clipped from V and 5 bases from J, the junction kept 2 bases outside the gene matches. In germline, CDR1 is MNHNS, CDR2 SASEGT. This CDR3 region has 14 residues. The CDR3 DNA reads TGTGCCAGCAGTGAAGCGGGACAGGTTACTGAAGCTTTCTTT. Its protein is CASSEAGQVTEAFF.

The V gene is TRBV7-2, the J gene TRBJ1-1; tentatively, D is TRBD1 (5 bases). Trimming took off 1 base at V and 2 bases at J, with 11 bases between the two ends. CDR1 is SGHTA, CDR2 FQGNSA, per germline. This CDR3 is built from 15 residues. CDR3 bases: TGTGCCAGCAGCTTAGGGGCAGGGATAAACACTGAAGCTTTCTTT. Translated: CASSLGAGINTEAFF.

The chain links TRBV19 to TRBJ1-1; TRBD1 matches at 7 bases. Germline-derived CDR1 and CDR2 are LNHDA and SQIVND (reference sequence). The CDR3 length is 16 residues. Unmatched junction bases numbered 14, after V lost 7 bases and J lost 3 bases. CDR3 region: CASTHRGSKVYTEAFF. CDR3 sequence (DNA): TGTGCCAGTACCCACAGGGGTAGTAAAGTGTACACTGAAGCTTTCTTT.

V gene TRBV6-5 combines with J gene TRBJ2-2; 10 bases are shared with TRBD2. J gave up 7 bases and V 4 bases, and 3 bases lay outside the gene matches. The germline gives CDR1 MNHEY, CDR2 SVGAGI. This CDR3 comprises 14 residues. CDR3 in amino acids: CASSWASGGGELFF. CDR3 nucleotide sequence: TGTGCCAGCAGTTGGGCTAGCGGGGGCGGGGAGCTGTTTTTT.

In this sample, this clone turned up a few times. The J gene is TRBJ2-7, the V gene TRBV11-2, with 12 bases aligning to TRBD2. The germline gives CDR1 SGHAT, CDR2 FQNNGV. The CDR3 has 19 residues. After removal of 1 base from V and 3 bases from J, the junction contained 13 bases not matched to a gene. The CDR3 protein is CASSLGGLAGGPPHYEQYF. CDR3 DNA: TGTGCCAGCAGCTTAGGCGGGCTAGCGGGAGGGCCTCCCCACTACGAGCAGTACTTC.

V is TRBV19 and J is TRBJ1-3, with 7 bases identical to TRBD1. CDR1 is LNHDA, CDR2 SQIVND, per germline (reference sequence). The V segment lost 5 bases and the J segment 0 bases; nucleotides outside the gene matches: 4. CDR3 length: 15 residues. CDR3 sequence (DNA): TGTGCCAGTAGTCCGGACAGGAGCTCTGGAAACACCATATATTTT. Protein: CASSPDRSSGNTIYF.

As regards this clone: The identical CDR3 is also encoded by other nucleotide sequences in the sample. The chain couples TRBV5-1 to TRBJ2-7; D is undetermined. CDR1 SGHRS and CDR2 YFSETQ come from the germline V gene. Trimming shortened V by 3 bases and J by 2 bases, and 6 bases separated the two germline ends. The CDR3 extends over 12 amino acids. The CDR3 DNA sequence: TGCGCCAGCAGCTCCCAGACCTACGAGCAGTACTTC. Translated, it gives CASSSQTYEQYF.

The CDR3 sequence is CASSQPGLVQGELFF. The CDR3 DNA reads TGTGCCAGCAGCCAGCCGGGACTAGTCCAGGGGGAGCTGTTTTTT. The chain joins TRBV7-6 to TRBJ2-2; 8 bases map to TRBD2. The CDR3 is 15 residues long. Germline V CDR1 and CDR2: SGHVS, FNYEAQ. Trimming cost V 5 bases and J 8 bases; bases outside gene matches: 10. The whole variable domain, filled in from reference TRBV7-6 and TRBJ2-2, reads GAGVSQSPRYKVTKRGQDVALRCDPISGHVSLYWYRQALGQGPEFLTYFNYEAQQDKSGLPNDRFSAERPEGSISTLTIQRTEQRDSAMYRCASSQPGLVQGELFFGEGSRLTVL.

The gene calls are TRBV6-1 and TRBJ1-1; D gene unclear. V was pared by 8 bases and J by 1 base, with 5 bases between. This CDR3 is 11 amino acids long. Germline V gives CDR1 MNHNS, CDR2 SASEGT. The CDR3 DNA reads TGTGCCAGCGGCCAGAACACTGAAGCTTTCTTT. Protein: CASGQNTEAFF.

The CDR3 region is CASSPRGQGWNIQYF. CDR3 DNA sequence: TGTGCCAGCAGCCCCCGCGGACAGGGTTGGAACATTCAGTACTTC. The V call is TRBV5-6, the J call TRBJ2-4; 8 nucleotides match TRBD1. The CDR3 extends over 15 amino acids. V lost 4 bases and J lost 7; bases outside the gene matches: 10. Germline assignment: CDR1 SGHDT and CDR2 YYEEEE.

The V call is TRBV5-4, the J call TRBJ2-7; the D gene is possibly TRBD2 (6 bases). Trimming cost V 4 bases and J 0 bases, with 8 bases left between them. Germline V gene sequence: CDR1 SGHNT, CDR2 YYREEE (reference sequence). The CDR3 runs 13 residues. In DNA form, the CDR3 reads TGTGCCAGCAGCGGCGGGGTCTCCTACGAGCAGTACTTC. Encoded protein: CASSGGVSYEQYF.

This clone was seen once. This rearrangement joins TRBV6-5 to TRBJ1-1, with 8 bases matching TRBD1. The CDR3 contains 14 residues. V shed 5 bases, J shed 2 bases, and the junction held 4 bases outside the gene matches. CDR1 and CDR2 (germline): MNHEY, SVGAGI. In DNA form, the CDR3 reads TGTGCCAGCAGTCGCCCAGGGGGCAACACTGAAGCTTTCTTT. As protein: CASSRPGGNTEAFF.

This clone was found a few times. The chain recombines TRBV6-1 with TRBJ1-2; the match to TRBD1 covers 12 bases. The CDR3 contains 15 residues. V trimming: 3 bases; J trimming: 7 bases; junction bases outside the gene matches: 6. The V gene's germline CDR1 is MNHNS and CDR2 SASEGT. The CDR3 is CASSEPGQGARGYTF. The DNA of the CDR3 is TGTGCCAGCAGTGAGCCGGGACAGGGGGCGCGTGGCTACACCTTC.

This clone was detected only a few times. The gene calls are TRBV5-6 and TRBJ1-4; unclear D gene. The germline CDR1 and CDR2 sequences are SGHDT and YYEEEE. This CDR3 comprises 17 residues. Between the trimmed V and J ends, which lost 1 base and 0 bases, there was a span of 13 bases. DNA of the CDR3: TGTGCCAGCAGCTTGATGGCAGAAGAAACAACTAATGAAAAACTGTTTTTT. This gives the protein CASSLMAEETTNEKLFF.

V is TRBV4-1 and J is TRBJ1-4; D perhaps matches TRBD1 (6 bases). From germline, CDR1 is MGHRA and CDR2 YSYEKL. V was shortened by 6 bases and J by 2 bases, with 13 bases between the two germline ends. The CDR3 loop spans 15 amino acids. The chain's CDR3 is CASRRGAGTNEKLFF. The CDR3 DNA follows: TGCGCCAGCAGGCGGGGGGCCGGGACTAATGAAAAACTGTTTTTT.

V is TRBV5-1 and J is TRBJ2-7, with TRBD1 identical over 8 bases. CDR3 length: 15 amino acids. The germline V gene encodes CDR1 SGHRS and CDR2 YFSETQ. J was trimmed by 5 bases and V by 3 bases; bases with no gene match: 10. The CDR3 DNA reads as TGCGCCAGCAGCTCAGAGTGGACAGGGCTGAACGAGCAGTACTTC. Translation: CASSSEWTGLNEQYF.

This clone was seen only a few times. This rearrangement joins TRBV4-2 to TRBJ1-2; weak D call: TRBD1 (5 bases). V shed 5 bases and J shed 3 bases, with 13 bases lying between them. The CDR3 runs 14 residues. Germline V gene sequence: CDR1 LGHNA, CDR2 YNFKEQ. CDR3 amino acids: CASSKSGGDYGYTF. The CDR3 DNA sequence: TGTGCCAGCAGCAAAAGCGGGGGGGACTATGGCTACACCTTC.

The chain is built from TRBV5-8 and TRBJ2-2, with D maybe TRBD1 (6 bases). The germline V gene has CDR1 SGHTS and CDR2 YDEGEE. The V end was cut by 2 bases, the J end by 6 bases, with 8 bases between. This CDR3 is 13 amino acids long. CDR3 nucleotide sequence: TGTGCCAGCAGCTTATCAGGGGCCGGGGAGCTGTTTTTT. This gives the protein CASSLSGAGELFF.

V usage is TRBV19 and J usage is TRBJ1-1; D gene uncertain. Trimming stripped 1 base from V and 5 bases from J, with 11 bases between. The CDR3 contains 14 residues. Per the germline V gene, CDR1 is LNHDA and CDR2 is SQIVND (reference sequence). The CDR3 sequence: CASSIAEGRTEAFF. The CDR3 nucleotides are TGTGCCAGTAGTATAGCGGAGGGTCGGACTGAAGCTTTCTTT.

This clone has just one count. The chain employs TRBV10-2 and TRBJ2-5; TRBD2 matches at 9 bases. V trimming: 7 bases; J trimming: 0 bases; junction bases outside the gene matches: 6. Germline V CDR1 and CDR2: WSHSY, SAAADI. The CDR3 totals 15 residues. CDR3: CASNLAGFYQETQYF. Here the CDR3 DNA reads TGCGCCAGCAACCTAGCGGGGTTCTACCAAGAGACCCAGTACTTC.

The V gene is TRBV5-1, the J gene TRBJ2-5; TRBD2 agrees at 10 bases. Germline V gene sequence: CDR1 SGHRS, CDR2 YFSETQ. After removal of 0 bases from V and 4 bases from J, the junction contained 6 bases not matched to a gene. This CDR3 is built from 16 residues. This CDR3 reads CASSLVPSGSRETQYF. In nucleotides, the CDR3 is TGCGCCAGCAGCTTGGTCCCTAGCGGGAGTCGAGAGACCCAGTACTTC.

The chain is built from TRBV4-1 and TRBJ2-1, with D possibly matching TRBD2 (6 bases). The V gene's germline CDR1 is MGHRA and CDR2 YSYEKL. This CDR3 is 14 amino acids long. V gave up 0 bases and J gave up 7 bases, with 10 bases separating them. The CDR3 reads CASSQDRGGNEQFF. CDR3 DNA: TGCGCCAGCAGCCAAGATCGAGGAGGGAATGAGCAGTTCTTC.

The CDR3, as DNA: TGTGCCAGCAGCGCCGTAGGGACTTCGAGCGGCACAGATACGCAGTATTTT. Amino acid sequence: CASSAVGTSSGTDTQYF. The rearrangement joins TRBV5-4 to TRBJ2-3; D may be TRBD2 (6 bases). Germline V CDR1 and CDR2: SGHNT, YYREEE (reference sequence). The CDR3 is made up of 17 amino acids. The ends were cut back, 4 bases at V and 1 base at J, with 19 bases in the middle. The variable domain in full, with the rest retrieved from reference TRBV5-4 and TRBJ2-3, is ETGVTQSPTHLIKTRGQQVTLRCSSQSGHNTVSWYQQALGQGPQFIFQYYREEENGRGNFPPRFSGLQFPNYSSELNVNALELDDSALYLCASSAVGTSSGTDTQYFGPGTRLTVL.

The CDR3 coding sequence is TGTGCCAGCAGCCCAGGGACAGGGACGGGTCCTAACTATGGCTACACCTTC. Its translation: CASSPGTGTGPNYGYTF. J is TRBJ1-2 and V is TRBV7-9; TRBD1 matches at 9 bases. This CDR3 comprises 17 residues. CDR1 and CDR2 (germline): SEHNR, FQNEAQ (reference sequence). V was clipped by 5 bases and J by 0 bases; unmatched bases: 10.